This is a list of T cell receptor beta chains from one sample in a study of blood T cell repertoires in COVID-19. Produced via immunoSEQ multiplex PCR; TCRdb's table is partial and in-frame only. The profile covers 190,000 or so clones, with around 95% appearing a single time and 0.7% to 0.8% taken by the ten largest. What was sequenced was peripheral blood. The receptors derive from a man aged 25-45 years with COVID-19, enrolled during active disease. Each CDR3 is given with its conserved first and last residue. Each record gives: J gene, V gene, D gene, clone size, CDR3 DNA, CDR3 protein. D genes are given only for firm matches. Size tells how often a clone was seen (once, few, many) or the class of an expanded clone, and some rows leave it out.

TRBJ1-2 TRBV10-3 - - TGTGCCACCTTAGCTTTAGAGGCCTCCTATGGCTACACCTTC CATLALEASYGYTF
TRBJ1-4 TRBV21-1 - - TGTGCCAGCAGCAAAGTTTGCCTGACAGGGGTGCCTAATGAAAAACTGTTTTTT CASSKVCLTGVPNEKLFF
TRBJ1-6 TRBV5-1 - - TGCGCCAGCAGCTTGGCCGAAAGGGGTCTCGTTGGTAATTCACCCCTCCACTTT CASSLAERGLVGNSPLHF
TRBJ1-6 TRBV2 TRBD1 - TGTGCCAGAAGCTGGACAGGGGGCAGCAATTCACCCCTCCACTTT CARSWTGGSNSPLHF
TRBJ1-2 TRBV12-3/TRBV12-4 - - TGTGCCAGCAGTTTAGACGGGAGTGGCTACACCTTC CASSLDGSGYTF
TRBJ2-3 TRBV11-2 TRBD2 once TGTGCCAGCAGCTTATTGCTAGCGGGGGGGACAGATACGCAGTATTTT CASSLLLAGGTDTQYF
TRBJ2-5 TRBV6-5 - - TGTGCCAGCAGTACCATTGGGGCCGAGGAGACCCAGTACTTC CASSTIGAEETQYF
TRBJ2-7 TRBV6-6 TRBD1 - TGTGCCAGCAGTTACCGGGACAGGGCATACGAGCAGTACTTC CASSYRDRAYEQYF
TRBJ1-5 TRBV19 TRBD1 - TGTGCCAGTAGCAATACAGGGGGCAATCAGCCCCAGCATTTT CASSNTGGNQPQHF
TRBJ2-1 TRBV6-1 TRBD2 once TGTGCCAGCAGTGAAAGAACTAGCGGGGAACACAATGAGCAGTTCTTC CASSERTSGEHNEQFF
TRBJ2-7 TRBV4-1 - once TGCGCCAGCAGCCAAGAAGTCCAACACTACGAGCAGTACTTC CASSQEVQHYEQYF
TRBJ2-4 TRBV6-5 - - TGTGCCAGCGCTTATTCGGGAAACATTCAGTACTTC CASAYSGNIQYF
TRBJ1-2 TRBV5-1 - - TGCGCCAGCAGCTTGGCCTCAACAGGGAACTATGGCTACACCTTC CASSLASTGNYGYTF
TRBJ1-2 TRBV12-3/TRBV12-4 TRBD1 - TGTGCCAGCAGACAGACAGGGGGCGGAGGCTACACCTTC CASRQTGGGGYTF
TRBJ2-5 TRBV5-4 TRBD1 - TGTGCCAGCAGCTCGCCGGGACAGGGGGGTCAAGAGACCCAGTACTTC CASSSPGQGGQETQYF
TRBJ1-1 TRBV27 - - TGTGCCAGCAGTTTTTCCTCAGGGGAGTTTGAAGCTTTCTTT CASSFSSGEFEAFF
TRBJ1-2 TRBV5-1 - - TGCGCCAGCAGCTTGGCTGGGGCATACTATGGCTACACCTTC CASSLAGAYYGYTF
TRBJ1-1 TRBV9 TRBD1 - TGTGCCAGCAGCGTAGCTTCAGGGGGCACTGAAGCTTTCTTT CASSVASGGTEAFF
TRBJ2-3 TRBV11-3 - - TGTGCCAGCAGCTTAGGGGCGTCTAGCACAGATACGCAGTATTTT CASSLGASSTDTQYF
TRBJ1-2 TRBV19 - - TGTGCCAGTAGTATAGCGGGAGGTTCGGGCTATGGCTACACCTTC CASSIAGGSGYGYTF
TRBJ1-3 TRBV4-2 - - TGTGCCAGCAGCCAAGAGAGGGGGTCTGGAAACACCATATATTTT CASSQERGSGNTIYF
TRBJ1-2 TRBV2 TRBD1 - TGTGCCAGCGGAACCGGGACAGGGGGCTTTGGCTACACCTTC CASGTGTGGFGYTF
TRBJ1-1 TRBV30 TRBD1 - TGTGCCTGGCAAGACGGCGGACAGGGGGGGAACACTGAAGCTTTCTTT CAWQDGGQGGNTEAFF
TRBJ2-2 TRBV3-1/TRBV3-2 - - TGTGCCAGCAGTCTCCGGCACGGGGGCGGGGAGCTGTTTTTT CASSLRHGGGELFF
TRBJ1-3 TRBV2 - - TGTGCCAGCAGTGAAGGCGGGGCGAGGTCTGGAAACACCATATATTTT CASSEGGARSGNTIYF
TRBJ1-5 TRBV5-6 - - TGTGCCAGCAGCTTGGGGCCCGATCAGCCCCAGCATTTT CASSLGPDQPQHF
TRBJ1-6 TRBV6-6 - - TGTGCCAGCAGTCTCCGTCGGGGTTTTGGAGCCAATTCACCCCTCCACTTT CASSLRRGFGANSPLHF
TRBJ1-5 TRBV19 - - TGTGCCAGTAGTAGGGAGAGAACAAGCAATCAGCCCCAGCATTTT CASSRERTSNQPQHF
TRBJ2-5 TRBV4-1 - - TGCGCCAGCAGCCCCCCGGACAGGGAGGGAGTGGCCCAGTACTTC CASSPPDREGVAQYF
TRBJ2-1 TRBV19 - - TGTGCCAGTAGTATAATTGGGCAGGGGCGGAACAATGAGCAGTTCTTC CASSIIGQGRNNEQFF
TRBJ1-6 TRBV6-5 - once TGTGCCAGCAAACCCACCGACGGAGATAATTCACCCCTCCACTTT CASKPTDGDNSPLHF
TRBJ1-2 TRBV6-5 - - TGTGCCAGCAGTTACTCCAACAGGCTTGGTGGCTACACCTTC CASSYSNRLGGYTF
TRBJ2-7 TRBV5-4 - - TGTGCCAGCAGCTTGCCTAGCTCCTACGAGCAGTACTTC CASSLPSSYEQYF
TRBJ1-5 TRBV7-9 - - TGTGCCAGCAGCTTAGCCGGGGGGAGCAATCAGCCCCAGCATTTT CASSLAGGSNQPQHF
TRBJ1-5 TRBV28 - - TGTGCCAGCCGGGGGGGGAAGGGGCCCCAGCATTTT CASRGGKGPQHF
TRBJ1-2 TRBV6-5 - - TGTGCCAGCAGTTACGCCTACAGGGATGGCTACACCTTC CASSYAYRDGYTF
TRBJ1-2 TRBV12-3/TRBV12-4 TRBD1 - TGTGCCAGCAGTACAGGGGTGGCCTATGGCTACACCTTC CASSTGVAYGYTF
TRBJ2-7 TRBV3-1/TRBV3-2 - once TGTGCCAGCAGCGTTAACCGGGACGAGCAGTACTTC CASSVNRDEQYF
TRBJ2-1 TRBV7-9 TRBD1 - TGTGCCAGCAGCTTAAAGGGGACAGGACTAAATGAGCAGTTCTTC CASSLKGTGLNEQFF
TRBJ1-5 TRBV28 - - TGTGCCAGCAGTTTTGCCAGGGCGGGCAATCAGCCCCAGCATTTT CASSFARAGNQPQHF
TRBJ1-1 TRBV3-1/TRBV3-2 - - TGTGCCAGCAGCCCCCTCCGGGTGAACACTGAAGCTTTCTTT CASSPLRVNTEAFF
TRBJ1-4 TRBV15 TRBD1 few TGTGCCACCAGCAGAGACTTTGGGACAGGGGGCGAAAAACTGTTTTTT CATSRDFGTGGEKLFF